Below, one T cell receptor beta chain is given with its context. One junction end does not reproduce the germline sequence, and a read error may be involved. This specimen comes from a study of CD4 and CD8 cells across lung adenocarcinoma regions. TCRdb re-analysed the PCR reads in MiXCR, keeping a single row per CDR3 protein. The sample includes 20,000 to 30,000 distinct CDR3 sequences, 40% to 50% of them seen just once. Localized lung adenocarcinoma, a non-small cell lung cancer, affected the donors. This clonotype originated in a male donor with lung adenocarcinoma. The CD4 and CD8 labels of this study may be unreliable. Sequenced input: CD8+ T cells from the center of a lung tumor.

The CDR3 is CASRGVGAKNTQYF. The CDR3, as DNA: TGCGCCAGCAGGGGGGTGGGGGCCAAGAATACGCAGTATTTC. The chain uses TRBV4-1 and TRBJ2-3; possibly TRBD1 for D (6 bases). This CDR3 has 14 amino acids. The germline V gene has CDR1 MGHRA and CDR2 YSYEKL.